This T cell receptor (beta chain) was captured in a study of PD-L1 blockade in urothelial cancer. Study-wide context: Tumor samples had a median of roughly 1,400 T cells.

Profiling relied on immunoSEQ multiplex PCR, and the TCRdb table lists in-frame clones only, not all of them. The table includes more than 35,000 clones, around 34% detected once. This clone has a handful of counts. The CDR3 length is 13 residues. Per the germline V gene, CDR1 is MNHGY and CDR2 is SAAAGT. The V segment lost 5 bases and the J segment 10 bases; nucleotides outside the gene matches: 8. The material was tumor tissue, obtained before atezolizumab (anti-PD-L1) treatment. V gene TRBV6-8 combines with J gene TRBJ2-1; 7 bases are a match to TRBD2. The clonotype was recovered from a man aged 60-69 years with urothelial cancer. DNA of the CDR3: TGTGCCAGCAGTGCCACCCTAGCGGTAGAGCAGTTCTTC. Protein product: CASSATLAVEQFF.